This T cell receptor beta chain emerged from a study of T cells after posttransplantation cyclophosphamide. Busulfan-fludarabine conditioning, marrow transplant, and cyclophosphamide on days +3 and +4 were administered. Using immunoSEQ multiplex PCR, the repertoire was profiled, and TCRdb retains in-frame clones only, with some absent. There are some 23,000 clones in the sample, none observed a single time. This clone turned up a few times. Its specificity is not known. Trimming cost V 3 bases and J 0 bases, with 13 bases left between them. The CDR3 has 16 amino acids. Germline V gene sequence: CDR1 SEHNR, CDR2 FQNEAQ (reference sequence). Study-level results: Donor CD8+ memory clones often dominated recipient blood repertoires at later times. After PTCy, TRB diversity resembled that of CNI/methotrexate controls. Tissue-infiltrating T cells from skin or gut overlapped little with blood T cells.

This sequence joins TRBV7-9 and TRBJ2-3; D is possibly TRBD2 (6 bases). The receptor's source is a male patient under 35 who received an allogeneic stem cell transplant from a related donor, was CMV-positive, and had no GVHD. Some T cells may be supplied by the graft donor. Source: PBMCs, taken after allogeneic stem cell transplant with posttransplant cyclophosphamide. In nucleotides, the CDR3 is TGTGCCAGCAGCTTCCTCGCACTAGCTAGCACAGATACGCAGTATTTT. It is translated as CASSFLALASTDTQYF. The full variable domain, its missing parts supplied by reference TRBV7-9 and TRBJ2-3, is DTGVSQNPRHKITKRGQNVTFRCDPISEHNRLYWYRQTLGQGPEFLTYFQNEAQLEKSRLLSDRFSAERPKGSFSTLEIQRTEQGDSAMYLCASSFLALASTDTQYFGPGTRLTVL.